This TCR beta chain was identified during a study of early T cells in non-severe SARS-CoV-2 infection. Study-level points and caveats: Missing private and CD4 specificities, VDJdb matching favored anti-spike CD8 responses.

The TCR library protocol attached unique molecular identifiers to the individual cDNA molecules. TCRdb redid the calling of the 5' RACE reads with MiXCR, one entry per CDR3 protein. The data hold about 55,000 distinct CDR3 sequences, with more than 6.5% observed a single time. This CDR3 is 14 amino acids long. Germline V gene lookup returns CDR1 GTSNPN and CDR2 SVGIG (reference sequence). This clonotype was seen a few times. Antigen unknown. V is TRBV30 and J is TRBJ2-7; 7 bases agree with TRBD1. The sequencing used whole blood, collected at baseline. The receptor comes from an adult who was a healthcare worker with PCR-confirmed SARS-CoV-2 infection or an uninfected control (not recorded which). The CDR3 DNA sequence: TGTGCTACAGAGGGGGCAAGCCGGTTGGGGGAGCAGTACTTC. Amino acids: CATEGASRLGEQYF.